The 31 T cell receptor beta chains below come from one sample, sequenced in a study of cytomegalovirus exposure and HLA in healthy donors. The study ran its PCR with 60 Vbeta and 13 Jbeta primers. Data came from immunoSEQ multiplex PCR; TCRdb stores just in-frame clones and leaves some out. Here the sample spans about 94,000 clones, about three fifths being singletons. The specimen sequenced was PBMCs. The source of these receptors is a man aged 25 to 40 in good health and CMV-seronegative.

This sequence joins TRBV29-1 and TRBJ1-1; D perhaps matches TRBD1 (5 bases). CDR1 SQVTM and CDR2 ANQGSEA come from the germline V gene. The CDR3 is 12 amino acids. The V end was cut by 4 bases, the J end by 5 bases, with 11 bases between. As DNA, the CDR3 is TGCAGCGTTGCCAGGGTTGGAACTGAAGCTTTCTTT. Translation: CSVARVGTEAFF.

This clone has a handful of counts. The V and J genes are TRBV4-3 and TRBJ1-2; no clear D. The CDR3 totals 15 residues. The V and J ends lost 1 base and 5 bases respectively, with 14 bases between them. Germline V CDR1 and CDR2: LGHNA, YSLEER. The CDR3 here is CASSQAYPEEYGYTF. The CDR3 bases are TGCGCCAGCAGCCAAGCTTACCCGGAGGAATATGGCTACACCTTC.

This chain uses TRBV7-6 with TRBJ1-3; 9 bases fit TRBD1. This CDR3 is built from 20 residues. Germline loops: CDR1 SGHVS, CDR2 FNYEAQ. With V trimmed by 5 bases and J by 0 bases, 17 bases remained unmatched. The chain's CDR3 is CASSPLPGQGSYSSGNTIYF. CDR3 bases: TGTGCCAGCAGCCCCCTACCGGGACAGGGCTCTTATAGCTCTGGAAACACCATATATTTT.

This clone was recorded a few times. V is TRBV7-6 and J is TRBJ2-7; possibly TRBD2 for D (6 bases). V lost 2 bases to trimming and J lost 5 bases, with 25 bases between them. Germline V CDR1 and CDR2: SGHVS, FNYEAQ. This CDR3 spans 18 amino acids. CDR3 sequence (DNA): TGTGCCAGCAGCTTATATCACCCGGTGGAGGGTGGTGTGAACGAGCAGTACTTC. Amino acid sequence: CASSLYHPVEGGVNEQYF.

The rearrangement links TRBV5-1 to TRBJ2-7; D may be TRBD1 (6 bases). This CDR3 contains 13 residues. Trimming left V 3 bases short and J 2 bases short, with 9 bases between. Germline CDR1 and CDR2: SGHRS and YFSETQ. The CDR3 DNA sequence: TGCGCCAGCAGCTGGGACAAAACCTACGAGCAGTACTTC. Protein: CASSWDKTYEQYF.

The chain employs TRBV5-1 and TRBJ2-2; the D gene is possibly TRBD2 (5 bases). Looked up from germline, CDR1 is SGHRS and CDR2 is YFSETQ. V lost 4 bases and J lost 3, with 19 bases in between. This CDR3 is 17 amino acids long. The CDR3 coding sequence is TGCGCCAGCAGCCCATCGGATGCAACTAGGGACACCGGGGAGCTGTTTTTT. This sequence encodes CASSPSDATRDTGELFF.

The J gene is TRBJ2-1, the V gene TRBV28; 14 bases are shared with TRBD2. V was pared by 5 bases and J by 4 bases, with 7 bases of the junction left unmatched. The CDR3 runs to 17 residues. Germline loops: CDR1 MDHEN, CDR2 SYDVKM. The chain's CDR3 is CASSRLAGGPKYNEQFF. CDR3 sequence (DNA): TGTGCCAGCAGTCGACTAGCGGGAGGGCCAAAATACAATGAGCAGTTCTTC.

This clone was seen once. The gene calls are TRBV7-3 and TRBJ2-1; TRBD1 matches 9 bases. CDR1 and CDR2 (germline): SGHTA, FQGTGA. This CDR3 region has 14 residues. The V gene end was trimmed by 4 bases and the J gene end by 4 bases; junction bases not matched to a gene: 2. In DNA, the CDR3 is TGTGCCAGCAGCTACGGGACAGGGTACAATGAGCAGTTCTTC. As protein: CASSYGTGYNEQFF.

This clone was detected only a few times. At one end the junction does not follow the germline gene, possibly because of a read error. This chain connects TRBV7-7 to TRBJ2-6, with a weak D call TRBD1 (5 bases). The CDR3 is made up of 16 amino acids. Germline values: CDR1 SSHAT, CDR2 FNYEAQ (reference sequence). The CDR3 nucleotides read TGTGCTAGCAGCCCAGGGCCGAATGCTGGGGCCAACGTCCTGACTTTC. It is translated as CASSPGPNAGANVLTF.

The chain recombines TRBV27 with TRBJ2-5; no clear D gene. The V gene lost 1 base and the J gene lost 0 bases, with 9 bases spanning the gap. The CDR3 has 15 residues. CDR1 is MNHEY and CDR2 is SMNVEV in the germline V gene (reference sequence). This CDR3 is CASSLYLTHQETQYF. The CDR3 DNA is TGTGCCAGCAGTTTATATTTGACTCACCAAGAGACCCAGTACTTC.

The chain recombines TRBV10-3 with TRBJ2-2; 9 nucleotides agree with TRBD1. The J segment lost 3 bases and the V segment lost 6 bases, leaving 2 bases of the junction unmatched. CDR1 is ENHRY and CDR2 is SYGVKD in the germline V gene. The CDR3 sequence is 14 residues long. The CDR3 region is CAIRGQGHTGELFF. The CDR3 coding sequence is TGTGCCATCAGGGGACAGGGACACACCGGGGAGCTGTTTTTT.

The chain is built from TRBV14 and TRBJ2-1; 10 nucleotides line up with TRBD2. Looked up from germline, CDR1 is SGHDN and CDR2 is FVKESK. There are 17 residues in the CDR3. Trimming cost V 1 base and J 7 bases; bases outside gene matches: 10. CDR3 DNA: TGTGCCAGCAGCCAAGGGTGGGGCCTAGCGGGAGTTAATGAGCAGTTCTTC. Translation: CASSQGWGLAGVNEQFF.

The genes are TRBV19 and TRBJ2-1, with 11 bases matching TRBD1. Germline V gene sequence: CDR1 LNHDA, CDR2 SQIVND (reference sequence). Germline trimming cut 5 bases from V and 7 bases from J; bases unmatched to any gene: 4. There are 14 residues in the CDR3. The CDR3 nucleotides read TGTGCCAGTAGTTATGGACAGGGGGCGAATGAGCAGTTCTTC. The encoded protein is CASSYGQGANEQFF.

This clone came up once. The rearrangement links TRBV6-6 to TRBJ1-2, with 7 bases fitting TRBD1. The germline V gene has CDR1 MNHNY and CDR2 SVGAGI (reference sequence). This CDR3 has 13 amino acids. Here the CDR3 DNA reads TGTGCTACTTGGGGCAGGGGGAACTATGGCTACACCTTC. Its protein is CATWGRGNYGYTF.

The chain combines TRBV4-1 with TRBJ1-2; no reliable D call. This CDR3 contains 16 residues. Germline CDR1 MGHRA, CDR2 YSYEKL. V lost 0 bases, J lost 8 bases, and 19 bases lay in between. DNA for the CDR3: TGCGCCAGCAGCCAAGATGAGGCAGAAGAGTTTCAGGGCTACACCTTC. This translates into CASSQDEAEEFQGYTF.

This chain connects TRBV4-1 to TRBJ2-7, with 10 bases identical to TRBD2. Germline V gives CDR1 MGHRA, CDR2 YSYEKL. CDR3 length: 18 residues. V shed 1 base and J 4 bases; nucleotides not matched to a gene: 13. The CDR3 sequence: CASSQVTLEAGGKYEQYF. The CDR3 nucleotides are TGCGCCAGCAGCCAAGTTACCCTCGAAGCGGGAGGGAAGTACGAGCAGTACTTC.

The V call is TRBV10-1, the J call TRBJ2-2, with D possibly TRBD2 on 6 matching bases. The CDR3 length is 16 residues. CDR1 is WNHNN, CDR2 SYGVQD, per germline (reference sequence). Deletions cut 0 bases from V and 0 bases from J, with 8 bases between. CDR3 loop: CASSESRGANTGELFF. CDR3 DNA sequence: TGCGCCAGCAGTGAGTCGCGGGGCGCGAACACCGGGGAGCTGTTTTTT.

The rearrangement uses TRBV7-8 and TRBJ1-2; tentatively, D is TRBD1 (5 bases). Per germline, CDR1 SGHVS and CDR2 FQNEAQ. V was clipped by 2 bases and J by 1 base, with 11 bases between them. The CDR3 totals 15 residues. CDR3 sequence reads: CASSLYRTLNYGYTF. The DNA for the CDR3 is TGTGCCAGCAGCTTATATCGGACACTTAACTATGGCTACACCTTC.

The chain uses TRBV6-1 and TRBJ1-2; no clear D. This CDR3 comprises 17 residues. V lost 4 bases and J 0 bases, leaving 18 bases between the germline ends. The germline V gene encodes CDR1 MNHNS and CDR2 SASEGT. As DNA, the CDR3 is TGTGCCAGCAGTGCCCCGGGAGAAGCCCGTACTAACTATGGCTACACCTTC. This codes for CASSAPGEARTNYGYTF.

The V gene is TRBV15, the J gene TRBJ2-2; 10 bases align to TRBD2. The V gene end was trimmed by 0 bases and the J gene end by 6 bases; junction bases not matched to a gene: 4. The CDR3 runs to 16 residues. From germline, CDR1 is LNHNV and CDR2 YYDKDF (reference sequence). The CDR3 nucleotides are TGTGCCACCAGCAGAGATTACCTAGCGGGGGCCGGGGAGCTGTTTTTT. Encoded protein: CATSRDYLAGAGELFF.

This clone was seen just once. The V call is TRBV27, the J call TRBJ1-6; possibly TRBD1 for D (6 bases). Germline V gene lookup returns CDR1 MNHEY and CDR2 SMNVEV (reference sequence). This CDR3 region has 14 residues. Trimming took 3 bases from V and 6 from J, leaving 9 bases between them. CDR3 nucleotides: TGTGCCAGCAGTTTTGCAGGGGCTAATTCACCCCTCCACTTT. This encodes CASSFAGANSPLHF.

The chain uses TRBV7-3 and TRBJ1-4; D perhaps matches TRBD1 (5 bases). Germline values: CDR1 SGHTA, CDR2 FQGTGA. V was pared by 4 bases and J by 2 bases, with 17 bases between. The CDR3 covers 17 residues. The CDR3: CASSSRGPGDTNEKLFF. CDR3 bases: TGTGCCAGCAGCTCTAGGGGCCCAGGAGACACTAATGAAAAACTGTTTTTT.

In this sample, this clone turned up a few times. The V gene is TRBV7-3, the J gene TRBJ1-1, with a tentative D call TRBD1 (5 bases). V was clipped by 5 bases and J by 4 bases, with 20 bases between them. Per germline, CDR1 SGHTA and CDR2 FQGTGA. CDR3 length: 16 residues. The CDR3 sequence: CASSPWSLSGGTEAFF. The CDR3 nucleotides are TGTGCCAGCAGCCCTTGGTCTCTCTCCGGGGGCACTGAAGCTTTCTTT.

The genes are TRBV6-6 and TRBJ2-3, with TRBD1 matching 7 bases. Germline V lookup: CDR1 MNHNY, CDR2 SVGAGI (reference sequence). The ends lost 10 bases at V and 6 bases at J; junction bases unmatched: 13. CDR3 length: 14 residues. The DNA for the CDR3 is TGTGCCATCCGGGAAACAGGGGCCTTGGATACGCAGTATTTT. Translated: CAIRETGALDTQYF.

The chain combines TRBV28 with TRBJ1-1, with 7 bases fitting TRBD1. Trimming removed 2 bases from V and 3 bases from J; junction bases left unmatched: 18. The CDR3 runs to 19 residues. Germline-derived CDR1 and CDR2 are MDHEN and SYDVKM. The DNA for the CDR3 is TGTGCCAGCAGTTTACTTTTGGATACGACAGGGCAGCAGCACACTGAAGCTTTCTTT. This sequence encodes CASSLLLDTTGQQHTEAFF.

The chain links TRBV9 to TRBJ1-5; possibly TRBD1 for D (5 bases). The CDR3 totals 12 residues. The germline CDR1 and CDR2 sequences are SGDLS and YYNGEE. V lost 4 bases, J lost 7 bases, and 9 bases lay in between. The CDR3 here is CASSKGNQPQHF. DNA of the CDR3: TGTGCCAGCAGCAAGGGGAACCAGCCCCAGCATTTT.

The V gene is TRBV5-4, the J gene TRBJ1-4, with 8 nucleotides matching TRBD1. Germline values: CDR1 SGHNT, CDR2 YYREEE (reference sequence). V gave up 5 bases and J gave up 8 bases; unmatched junction bases: 5. CDR3 length: 13 amino acids. CDR3 in DNA: TGTGCCAGCAGTCGACAGGGGAACGAAAAACTGTTTTTT. This translates into CASSRQGNEKLFF.

This clone was seen only a few times. The rearrangement links TRBV7-2 to TRBJ2-1; 7 nucleotides line up with TRBD2. The V segment lost 3 bases and the J segment 5 bases; nucleotides outside the gene matches: 7. This CDR3 is built from 15 residues. Germline CDR1 is SGHTA and CDR2 is FQGNSA. CDR3 sequence reads: CASSFVASGNNEQFF. The CDR3 nucleotides are TGTGCCAGCAGCTTCGTTGCTAGCGGTAACAATGAGCAGTTCTTC. Full variable domain (missing parts from reference TRBV7-2 and TRBJ2-1): GAGVSQSPSNKVTEKGKDVELRCDPISGHTALYWYRQSLGQGLEFLIYFQGNSAPDKSGLPSDRFSAERTGGSVSTLTIQRTQQEDSAVYLCASSFVASGNNEQFFGPGTRLTVL.

This chain links TRBV7-3 with TRBJ2-1, with D possibly TRBD2 on 6 matching bases. The CDR3 length is 14 residues. Germline CDR1 is SGHTA and CDR2 is FQGTGA. Trimming pared 5 bases from V and 6 bases from J, leaving 14 bases between. The CDR3 protein is CASSLERASNEQFF. The CDR3 DNA is TGTGCCAGCAGCCTAGAGCGGGCCTCCAATGAGCAGTTCTTC.

DNA for the CDR3: TGTGCCAGTAGTTCGGACAGGCGCAATCAGCCCCAGCATTTT. It yields the protein CASSSDRRNQPQHF. V gene TRBV19 combines with J gene TRBJ1-5, with 7 bases aligning to TRBD1. With V trimmed by 5 bases and J by 2 bases, 3 bases remained unmatched. The length of the CDR3 is 14 residues. Germline V CDR1 and CDR2: LNHDA, SQIVND (reference sequence).

This clone was seen a few times. The chain is built from TRBV7-2 and TRBJ1-6; a weak D match, TRBD1 (6 bases). The germline V gene encodes CDR1 SGHTA and CDR2 FQGNSA. The ends were cut back, 7 bases at V and 18 bases at J, with 13 bases in the middle. CDR3 length: 10 amino acids. The CDR3 loop reads CASNRQDPHF. CDR3 sequence (DNA): TGTGCCAGCAACAGACAGGACCCCCACTTT.